This T cell receptor (beta chain) was recovered during a study of regulatory dendritic cells for organ transplantation. Study-level findings and limits: Naive T cells showed high diversity, memory cells less, memory CD8+ least. The authors noted considerable between-person heterogeneity in alloreactive memory CD8+ cells.

FACS sorted CD4+ or CD8+ T cells into CD45RA+ naive and CD45RO+ memory. Trimming took 6 bases from V and 7 from J; bases not matched to a gene: 4. The germline V gene encodes CDR1 MNHEY and CDR2 SVGAGI. The CDR3 contains 13 residues. The repertoire was sequenced with immunoSEQ multiplex PCR; TCRdb's copy has only in-frame clones and lacks some. The sample shows 28,000 or so clones, approximately 80% of them seen only once. Concerning this clone itself: Its antigen is not identified.

This receptor was obtained from a human donor in good health. Sequenced: naive CD4+ T cells from blood. Subset defined: CD45RA+ naive T cells. The chain links TRBV6-5 to TRBJ1-4; 8 bases agree with TRBD1. DNA of the CDR3: TGTGCCAGCAGGGACAGGGTACTTGAAAAACTGTTTTTT. Encoded protein: CASRDRVLEKLFF.